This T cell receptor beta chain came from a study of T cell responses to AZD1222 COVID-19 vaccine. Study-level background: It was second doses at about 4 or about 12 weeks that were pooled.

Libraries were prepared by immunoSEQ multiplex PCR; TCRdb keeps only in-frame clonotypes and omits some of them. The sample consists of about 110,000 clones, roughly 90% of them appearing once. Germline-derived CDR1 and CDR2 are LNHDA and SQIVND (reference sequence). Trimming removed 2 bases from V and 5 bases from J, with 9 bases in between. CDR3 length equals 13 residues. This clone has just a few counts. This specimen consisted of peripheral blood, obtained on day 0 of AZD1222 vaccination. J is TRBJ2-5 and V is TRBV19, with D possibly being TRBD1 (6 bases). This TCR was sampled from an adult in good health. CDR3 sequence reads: CASSISRGETQYF. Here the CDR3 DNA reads TGTGCCAGTAGTATATCCAGGGGCGAGACCCAGTACTTC.